This T cell receptor beta chain stems from a study of human CD8 memory T cell subsets. Generation of TCR beta libraries used UMI-labeled 5' RACE. TCRdb reanalyzed the 5' RACE reads, giving one entry per CDR3 protein sequence and no DNA. In total, the table holds fewer than 9,500 distinct CDR3 sequences. This CDR3 has 12 residues. Early memory CD8+ T cells that were CCR7+ PD-1+ TIGIT+ with exhausted-like traits constituted the TPEX cells. J is TRBJ2-7 and V is TRBV12-3 or TRBV12-4; TCRdb returns TRBD1, unconfirmable since there is no DNA. The receptor was derived from a human donor in good health. Material for sequencing was CD8+ T cells from PBMCs. The CDR3 loop reads CASSTGEDEQYF.